This is a list of T cell receptor beta chains from one sample in a study of blood T cell repertoires in COVID-19. Sequencing was performed with immunoSEQ multiplex PCR; in TCRdb, only in-frame clones are kept and a portion is missing. The table has about 400,000 clones, approximately 88% seen once; the top ten hold around 1.3%. Sequenced input: peripheral blood. All receptors come from a man aged 40-49 years with acute or convalescent COVID-19. Each CDR3 is given with its conserved first and last residue. The order of the fields is J gene, clone size, D gene, V gene, CDR3 protein, CDR3 DNA. D genes are given only for firm matches. Not all rows give a size; the values are once, few, many and, for expanded clones, a class.

TRBJ2-5 | NA | NA | TRBV4-2 | CASSQDLARGTSYQETQYF | TGTGCCAGCAGCCAAGATCTAGCCCGGGGGACCTCGTACCAAGAGACCCAGTACTTC
TRBJ1-3 | NA | NA | TRBV6-5 | CASSYSTASGNTIYF | TGTGCCAGCAGTTATAGTACAGCCTCTGGAAACACCATATATTTT
TRBJ1-2 | NA | NA | TRBV18 | CASSPRAEGGYTF | TGTGCCAGCTCACCAAGGGCGGAGGGGGGCTACACCTTC
TRBJ1-1 | NA | NA | TRBV5-1 | CASSLRPLDISGTKNTEAFF | TGCGCCAGCAGCTTACGACCGCTTGACATATCGGGGACAAAGAACACTGAAGCTTTCTTT
TRBJ1-1 | NA | NA | TRBV5-1 | CASSSQGLTEAFF | TGCGCCAGCAGCTCTCAGGGGCTCACTGAAGCTTTCTTT
TRBJ1-2 | NA | NA | TRBV30 | CAWSRDRNYGYTF | TGTGCCTGGAGCCGAGACAGGAACTATGGCTACACCTTC
TRBJ2-4 | NA | NA | TRBV27 | CASTKTGSLAKNIQYF | TGTGCCAGCACCAAGACAGGAAGCCTAGCCAAAAACATTCAGTACTTC
TRBJ2-7 | NA | TRBD2 | TRBV7-2 | CASSSGLAYSYEQYF | TGTGCCAGCAGCTCGGGACTAGCGTACTCCTACGAGCAGTACTTC
TRBJ1-1 | NA | NA | TRBV7-2 | CASSLARLGSEAFF | TGTGCCAGCAGCTTAGCGCGGCTTGGATCTGAAGCTTTCTTT
TRBJ2-2 | NA | NA | TRBV11-2 | CASSLWTRNTGELFF | TGTGCCAGCAGCTTATGGACAAGGAACACCGGGGAGCTGTTTTTT
TRBJ2-1 | NA | TRBD1 | TRBV28 | CASSPPPGQGRYNEQFF | TGTGCCAGCAGTCCCCCCCCGGGACAGGGTCGCTACAATGAGCAGTTCTTC
TRBJ1-1 | NA | TRBD1 | TRBV5-4 | CASSRQGADTEAFF | TGTGCCAGCAGCCGTCAGGGGGCCGATACTGAAGCTTTCTTT
TRBJ2-1 | once | TRBD2 | TRBV28 | CASSGPGLAGEQFF | TGTGCCAGCAGTGGCCCGGGACTAGCAGGGGAGCAGTTCTTC
TRBJ1-5 | NA | NA | TRBV28 | CASSYSNQPQHF | TGTGCCAGCTCGTATAGCAATCAGCCCCAGCATTTT
TRBJ2-1 | NA | NA | TRBV11-2 | CASSLFSSVVEQFF | TGTGCCAGCAGCTTATTTAGTAGTGTGGTTGAGCAGTTCTTC
TRBJ2-1 | NA | TRBD2 | TRBV13 | CASSFWTSGSYNEQFF | TGTGCCAGCAGCTTCTGGACTAGCGGCTCCTACAATGAGCAGTTCTTC
TRBJ1-3 | NA | TRBD1 | TRBV18 | CASSRNERTGDWSGNTIYF | TGTGCCAGCTCACGAAACGAAAGGACAGGGGACTGGTCTGGAAACACCATATATTTT
TRBJ1-6 | NA | NA | TRBV21-1 | CASSPSVARQANSPLHF | TGTGCCAGCAGCCCCTCGGTAGCACGACAGGCCAATTCACCCCTCCACTTT
TRBJ2-2 | NA | TRBD1 | TRBV13 | CASSLNPGQGVGGGGELFF | TGTGCCAGCAGCTTAAACCCGGGACAGGGAGTGGGGGGCGGAGGGGAGCTGTTTTTT
TRBJ1-4 | NA | NA | TRBV3-1/TRBV3-2 | CASSPRGGLATNEKLFF | TGTGCCAGCAGCCCGCGGGGGGGCCTTGCAACTAATGAAAAACTGTTTTTT
TRBJ2-1 | NA | NA | TRBV7-9 | CASSLRTEWNYNEQFF | TGTGCCAGCAGCTTGCGGACAGAGTGGAACTACAATGAGCAGTTCTTC
TRBJ1-1 | NA | TRBD1 | TRBV30 | CAWSVYSGTHTGGRSTEAFF | TGTGCCTGGAGTGTATATTCTGGAACACATACAGGGGGTAGGAGCACTGAAGCTTTCTTT
TRBJ1-2 | NA | NA | TRBV18 | CASSPVSNSYGYTF | TGTGCCAGCTCACCAGTCTCCAACTCCTATGGCTACACCTTC
TRBJ1-4 | NA | NA | TRBV4-2 | CASSQDLPGRAGSNEKLFF | TGTGCCAGCAGCCAAGATCTCCCCGGCAGGGCCGGCTCTAATGAAAAACTGTTTTTT
TRBJ1-5 | NA | NA | TRBV20-1 | CSASSPGDLIYSNQPQHF | TGCAGTGCTAGTTCTCCCGGGGATCTCATTTATAGCAATCAGCCCCAGCATTTT
TRBJ1-6 | NA | TRBD1 | TRBV30 | CAWSRPLTGVESPLHF | TGTGCCTGGAGTCGCCCACTGACAGGGGTTGAATCACCCCTCCACTTT
TRBJ2-7 | NA | NA | TRBV19 | CASRITTAYPYEQYF | TGTGCCAGTAGAATTACGACAGCTTACCCCTACGAGCAGTACTTC
TRBJ2-1 | NA | NA | TRBV9 | CASSVVGRSSYNEQFF | TGTGCCAGCAGCGTAGTTGGCCGGAGCTCCTACAATGAGCAGTTCTTC
TRBJ2-3 | once | TRBD2 | TRBV9 | CASSVTSGRATDTQYF | TGTGCCAGCAGCGTCACTAGCGGGAGGGCCACAGATACGCAGTATTTT
TRBJ1-1 | NA | NA | TRBV25-1 | CASQGQTEAFF | TGTGCCAGCCAAGGACAGACTGAAGCTTTCTTT
TRBJ2-7 | NA | NA | TRBV11-3 | CASSLGPTLTYEQYF | TGTGCCAGCAGCTTAGGGCCCACCCTGACCTACGAGCAGTACTTC
TRBJ1-5 | NA | TRBD1 | TRBV7-9 | CASSLGQGAWQPQHF | TGTGCCAGCAGCTTAGGACAGGGGGCGTGGCAGCCCCAGCATTTT
TRBJ2-1 | NA | NA | TRBV6-5 | CASREGLLFF | TGTGCCAGCAGGGAGGGCCTATTGTTCTTC
TRBJ2-7 | NA | NA | TRBV11-2 | CASSLMDGSSYEQYF | TGTGCCAGCAGCCTCATGGACGGGAGCTCCTACGAGCAGTACTTC
TRBJ1-5 | once | NA | TRBV6-6 | CASSYGRGGNQPQHF | TGTGCCAGCAGTTACGGTAGGGGAGGGAATCAGCCCCAGCATTTT
TRBJ1-2 | NA | TRBD1 | TRBV6-5 | CASSSPGTGGDGYTF | TGTGCCAGCAGTTCCCCTGGGACAGGGGGCGATGGCTACACCTTC
TRBJ2-5 | few | NA | TRBV6-1 | CASSERMGGYQETQYF | TGTGCCAGCAGTGAAAGAATGGGCGGGTACCAAGAGACCCAGTACTTC
TRBJ2-1 | NA | TRBD2 | TRBV7-3 | CASSSKSGSSYNEQFF | TGTGCCAGCAGCTCAAAGAGCGGGAGCTCCTACAATGAGCAGTTCTTC
TRBJ1-2 | NA | TRBD1 | TRBV5-1 | CASSSIGTGNGYTF | TGCGCCAGCAGCTCCATCGGGACAGGGAACGGCTACACCTTC
TRBJ2-7 | NA | NA | TRBV7-8 | CASSLELSYEQYF | TGTGCCAGCAGCTTAGAGCTTTCATACGAGCAGTACTTC
TRBJ1-6 | NA | NA | TRBV7-3 | CASSLGSGAPLHF | TGTGCCAGCAGCTTAGGGTCCGGGGCACCCCTCCACTTT
TRBJ2-5 | NA | NA | TRBV11-1 | CASSSHSLGEGYF | TGTGCCAGCAGCTCGCATTCACTAGGCGAGGGGTACTTC
TRBJ2-1 | NA | NA | TRBV5-4 | CASSLGGASSYNEQFF | TGTGCCAGCAGCTTAGGCGGGGCGAGCTCCTACAATGAGCAGTTCTTC
TRBJ1-5 | NA | NA | TRBV10-3 | CAISKLSNQPQHF | TGTGCCATCAGTAAACTCAGCAATCAGCCCCAGCATTTT
TRBJ1-2 | NA | NA | TRBV18 | CASSLQGNDYGYTF | TGTGCCAGCTCTCTCCAGGGGAATGACTATGGCTACACCTTC
TRBJ2-5 | once | TRBD2 | TRBV24-1 | CATSDPGSLAGGLPETQYF | TGTGCCACCAGTGATCCCGGATCGCTAGCGGGGGGGCTTCCAGAGACCCAGTACTTC
TRBJ2-3 | NA | NA | TRBV9 | CASSPLSRPDTQYF | TGTGCCAGCAGCCCGCTTTCTAGACCAGATACGCAGTATTTT
TRBJ1-4 | NA | NA | TRBV4-1 | CASSQLGTIRGSNEKLFF | TGCGCCAGCAGCCAACTCGGTACCATCCGAGGGTCTAATGAAAAACTGTTTTTT
TRBJ2-7 | once | NA | TRBV12-3/TRBV12-4 | CASSLRAGGKEYF | TGTGCCAGCAGTTTACGGGCCGGCGGGAAGGAGTACTTC